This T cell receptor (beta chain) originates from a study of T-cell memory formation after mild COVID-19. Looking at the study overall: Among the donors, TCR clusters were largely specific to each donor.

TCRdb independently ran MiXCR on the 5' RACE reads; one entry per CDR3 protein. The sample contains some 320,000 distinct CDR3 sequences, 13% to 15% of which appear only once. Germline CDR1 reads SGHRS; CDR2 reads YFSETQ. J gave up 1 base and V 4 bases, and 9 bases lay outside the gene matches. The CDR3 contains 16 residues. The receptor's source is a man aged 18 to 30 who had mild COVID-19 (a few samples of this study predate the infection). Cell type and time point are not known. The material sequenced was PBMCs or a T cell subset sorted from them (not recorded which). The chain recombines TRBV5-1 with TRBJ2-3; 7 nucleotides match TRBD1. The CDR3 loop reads CASSIRRGLGTDTQYF. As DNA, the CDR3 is TGCGCCAGCAGCATTCGCAGGGGGTTGGGCACAGATACGCAGTATTTT.